This TCR beta chain was profiled in a study of shared clonotypes between healthy human individuals. In the study overall: Three CD4 naive, three CD4 memory, two CD8 naive and one CD8 memory plate were used per donor. General study findings and limits: Estimated clonotype richness was generally higher in naive than memory subsets.

A roughly 200 ng quantity of DNA, 29,000 or so T cell genomes, went into the sorted-subset replicate PCRs. Clones were sequenced by immunoSEQ multiplex PCR, and TCRdb holds only the in-frame ones, with some missing. The sample has around 2.1 million clones; 95% are singletons. In regard to this clone: Its antigen is still unknown.

Per germline, CDR1 SGHAT and CDR2 FQNNGV. This CDR3 contains 15 residues. Trimming cost V 6 bases and J 1 base; bases outside gene matches: 5. The sample consisted of naive CD4+ T cells sorted from blood. Documented subset: CD45RA+ positively selected. This TCR derives from a man aged 18 to 35 in good health. The chain links TRBV11-2 to TRBJ2-3, with TRBD1 identical over 9 bases. DNA of the CDR3: TGTGCCAGCAGGCGAACAGGGGGCGGCACAGATACGCAGTATTTT. It codes for CASRRTGGGTDTQYF.